Sequencing of this T cell receptor beta chain was carried out in a study of regulatory T cells in long-lasting Graves disease. Findings and limits, study-wide: Tissue studied was limited to peripheral blood, excluding thyroid tissue.

Documented time point: newly diagnosed GD, antithyroid drugs for less than 3 months. Researchers made the TCR library from RNA that was extracted from PBMCs. Relying on iRepertoire HTBI primers and Arm-PCR of CDR3 regions, the team built TCR beta libraries. A single record per CDR3 protein comes from TCRdb applying MiXCR to the multiplex PCR reads. The repertoire consists of under 700,000 distinct CDR3 sequences, with about 16% occurring once and the leading ten covering roughly 25%. CDR1 is MNHEY and CDR2 is SVGEGT in the germline V gene. The CDR3 sequence is 13 residues long. V shed 8 bases and J shed 5 bases, with 13 bases lying between them. There are a few counts of this clonotype. The antigen remains unidentified. The same sample was also used in a study of T cells in Graves' hyperthyroidism and ophthalmopathy. That paper adds: The hyperthyroidism patients had all been newly diagnosed, and their disease duration was under 2 months. Their ages ranged from 18 to 65 years. Uncontrolled infection, other autoimmune disease, pregnancy or lactation led to exclusion. First-round RT-PCR with HTBI primers amplified the TCR CDR3 region.

This chain uses TRBV6-2 or TRBV6-3 with TRBJ2-1; no clear D gene. The starting material was peripheral blood mononuclear cells (PBMCs), obtained at new diagnosis, from a patient treated with antithyroid drugs. The sequence came from a woman aged 35-65 years with Graves disease. The CDR3 region has the DNA TGTGCCAGCGACCCGAGAGGCGACAATGAGCAGTTCTTC. As protein: CASDPRGDNEQFF.